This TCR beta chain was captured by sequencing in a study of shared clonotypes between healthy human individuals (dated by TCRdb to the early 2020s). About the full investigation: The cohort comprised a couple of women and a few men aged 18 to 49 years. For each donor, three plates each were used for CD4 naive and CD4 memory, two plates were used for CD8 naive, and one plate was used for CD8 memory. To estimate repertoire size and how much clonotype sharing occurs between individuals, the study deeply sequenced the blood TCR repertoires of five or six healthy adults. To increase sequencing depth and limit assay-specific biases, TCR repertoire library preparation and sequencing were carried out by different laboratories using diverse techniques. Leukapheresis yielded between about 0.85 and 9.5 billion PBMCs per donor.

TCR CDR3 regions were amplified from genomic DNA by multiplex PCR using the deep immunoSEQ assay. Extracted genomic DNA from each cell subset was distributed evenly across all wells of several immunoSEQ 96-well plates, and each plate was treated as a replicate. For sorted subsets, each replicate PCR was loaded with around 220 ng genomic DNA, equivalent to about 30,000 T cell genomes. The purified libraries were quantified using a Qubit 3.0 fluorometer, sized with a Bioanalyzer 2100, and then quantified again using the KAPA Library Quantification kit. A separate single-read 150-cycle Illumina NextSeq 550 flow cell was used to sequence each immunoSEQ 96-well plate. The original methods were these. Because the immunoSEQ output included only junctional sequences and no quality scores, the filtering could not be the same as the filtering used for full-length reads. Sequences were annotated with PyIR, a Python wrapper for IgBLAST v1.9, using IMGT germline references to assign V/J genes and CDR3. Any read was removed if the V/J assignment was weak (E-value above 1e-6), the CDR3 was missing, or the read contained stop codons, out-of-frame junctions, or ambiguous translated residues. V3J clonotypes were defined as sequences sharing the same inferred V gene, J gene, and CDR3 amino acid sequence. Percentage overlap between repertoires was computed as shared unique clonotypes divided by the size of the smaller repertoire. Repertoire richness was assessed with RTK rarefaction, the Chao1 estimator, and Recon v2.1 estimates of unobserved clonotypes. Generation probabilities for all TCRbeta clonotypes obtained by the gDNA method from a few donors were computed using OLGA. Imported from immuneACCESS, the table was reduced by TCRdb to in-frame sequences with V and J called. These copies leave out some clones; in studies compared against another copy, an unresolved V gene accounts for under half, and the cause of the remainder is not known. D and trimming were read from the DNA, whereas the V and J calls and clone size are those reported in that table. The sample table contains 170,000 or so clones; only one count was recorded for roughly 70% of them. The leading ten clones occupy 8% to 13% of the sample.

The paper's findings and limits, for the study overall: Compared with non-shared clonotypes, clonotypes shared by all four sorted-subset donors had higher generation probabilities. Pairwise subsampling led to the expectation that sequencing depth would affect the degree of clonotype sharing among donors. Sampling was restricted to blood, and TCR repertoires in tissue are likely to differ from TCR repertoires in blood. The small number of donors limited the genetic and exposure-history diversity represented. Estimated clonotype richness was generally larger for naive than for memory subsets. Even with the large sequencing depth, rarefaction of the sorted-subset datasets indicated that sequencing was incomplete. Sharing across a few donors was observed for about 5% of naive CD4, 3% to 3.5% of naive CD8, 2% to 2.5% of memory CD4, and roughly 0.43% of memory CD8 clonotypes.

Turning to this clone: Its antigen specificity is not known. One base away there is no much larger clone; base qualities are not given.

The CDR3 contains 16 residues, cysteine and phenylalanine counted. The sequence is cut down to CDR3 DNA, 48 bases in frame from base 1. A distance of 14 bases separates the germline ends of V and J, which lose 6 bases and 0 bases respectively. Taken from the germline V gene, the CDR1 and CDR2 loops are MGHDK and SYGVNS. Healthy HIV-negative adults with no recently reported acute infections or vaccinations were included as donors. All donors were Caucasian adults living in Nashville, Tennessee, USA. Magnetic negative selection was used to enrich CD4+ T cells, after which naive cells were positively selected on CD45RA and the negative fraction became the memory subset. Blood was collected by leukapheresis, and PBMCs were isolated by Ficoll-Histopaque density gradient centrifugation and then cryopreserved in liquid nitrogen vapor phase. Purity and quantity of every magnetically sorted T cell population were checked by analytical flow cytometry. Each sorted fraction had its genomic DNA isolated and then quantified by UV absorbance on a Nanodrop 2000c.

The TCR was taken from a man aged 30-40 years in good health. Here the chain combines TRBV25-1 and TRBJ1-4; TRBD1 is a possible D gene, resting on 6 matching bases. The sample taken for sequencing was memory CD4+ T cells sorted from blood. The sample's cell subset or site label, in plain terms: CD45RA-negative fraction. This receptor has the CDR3 CASSRGQTATNEKLFF. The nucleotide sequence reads TGTGCCAGCAGCCGCGGACAGACGGCAACTAATGAAAAACTGTTTTTT.